The clone carrying this T cell receptor beta chain occurred a few times. The V gene lost 1 base and the J gene lost 5 bases, with 16 bases spanning the gap. The germline V gene has CDR1 SGDLS and CDR2 YYNGEE. The CDR3 covers 15 residues. The sample originates from a study of blood T cells in healthy people across ages. Then a second PCR, running roughly 6 to 12 cycles, was carried out with a sample-barcoded 5' primer and a J-beta primer mix. TCRdb re-called the 5' RACE reads through MiXCR, storing one row per CDR3 protein. The sample contains over a million distinct CDR3 sequences, approximately 42% of which appear only once. Samples had at least 7 million PBMCs isolated from them.

The V gene is TRBV9, the J gene TRBJ2-7, with D maybe TRBD2 (5 bases). Sequencing input: blood. This clonotype was sampled from a woman younger than 30 in good health. DNA of the CDR3: TGTGCCAGCAGCGTAAGTCCTACGGGTAGCGACGAGCAGTACTTC. Translating gives CASSVSPTGSDEQYF.